This T cell receptor (beta chain) was retrieved from a study of blood T cell repertoires in COVID-19 (dated by TCRdb to about 2020). Study-level background: Collaborator samples came from the United States, Italy and Spain and covered acute and convalescent phases of COVID-19. Where available, HLA class I and class II types were taken from metadata supplied by the sample provider and were not determined by assay-based typing. The repertoires were released in a freely available public database intended as a resource for research on the immune response to SARS-CoV-2. Samples were obtained from the ongoing ImmuneRACE study (first 160 participants) and from over 1,000 subjects provided by 6 global collaborators. Nearly every sample came with metadata listing a de-identified subject ID, COVID-19 status, age in years and sex. Subjects who had been exposed to COVID-19, were actively infected with it, or had recovered from it provided the deeply sampled blood TCRbeta repertoires that made up the dataset. The material from the prospective study consisted of cDNA or gDNA derived from T cells, B-cell-depleted T cells, or PBMCs.

TCRbeta CDR3 regions were amplified from genomic DNA by means of the immunoSEQ Assay, a bias-controlled multiplex PCR. In the source study's methods: The number of nucleated cells in each sample was estimated from the amplification of reference gene primers within the assay. Sequence reads were collapsed and filtered to measure the absolute abundance of every unique TCRbeta CDR3 rearrangement. For each sample, productive Simpson clonality was calculated by taking the square root of Simpson's diversity index across productive rearrangements. TCRdb took over this immuneACCESS table, retaining in-frame rearrangements with V and J assigned. Such tables are incomplete; in checked studies, under half of the missing clones stem from an unresolved V gene, and the remainder is unexplained. D and trimming were read from the DNA, whereas the V and J calls and clone size are those reported in that table. The sample includes about 50,000 clones, with about nine tenths observed a single time. Under 8.5% of the sample lies in the top ten.

Collaborating institutions collected whole blood in K2EDTA tubes following their own protocols. For TCRbeta analysis, collaborator samples were shipped as frozen whole blood, as isolated PBMCs, or as DNA extracted from either sample type. As concerns this clone: The antigen it recognizes is unknown. No base quality values were provided; no much bigger clone lies one nucleotide off.

Overall study outcomes, separate from this receptor: The amount of clinical and demographic metadata varied by source and participant and was provided uncurated.

From a lookup of the germline V gene, CDR1 and CDR2 are ENHRY and SYGVKD. Spanning cysteine to phenylalanine, the CDR3 consists of 16 amino acids. Just CDR3 DNA is preserved here, 48 bases in frame from base 1. Ends trimmed: V by 5 bases, J by 3 bases; bases unmatched to a gene: 8. This sequence was found in a man aged 50 to 59 with active COVID-19. Sequencing was performed on peripheral blood. Recombination joined TRBV10-3 with TRBJ2-1, and TRBD2 aligns with 9 junction nucleotides. The CDR3 protein sequence reads: CAISSTGTSFYNEQFF. The base sequence is TGTGCCATCAGTTCTACCGGGACTAGCTTCTACAATGAGCAGTTCTTC.